The 12 T cell receptor beta chains listed next were all sequenced from one sample in a study of T cell repertoires in cytomegalovirus infection. TCRdb itself ran the reads through MiXCR, one entry per CDR3 protein. The data show around 260,000 distinct CDR3 sequences, about 23% seen once. Source material: PBMCs. The receptors come from a human donor in good health (CMV status not recorded). Some clones in this sample may be carry-over from other donors' samples.

This clonotype was seen only a few times. V usage is TRBV7-6 and J usage is TRBJ2-1, with 9 nucleotides matching TRBD2. V gave up 2 bases and J gave up 9 bases; unmatched junction bases: 8. The CDR3 runs 15 residues. CDR1 and CDR2 (germline): SGHVS, FNYEAQ. Here the CDR3 DNA reads TGTGCCAGCAGCTTACGGTCTAGCGGGGCCGGTGAGCAGTTCTTC. Amino acid sequence: CASSLRSSGAGEQFF.

V is TRBV20-1 and J is TRBJ1-5, with no clear D. CDR1 is DFQATT and CDR2 is SNEGSKA in the germline V gene (reference sequence). This CDR3 contains 16 residues. With 0 bases removed from V and 6 bases from J, the gap between germline ends came to 18 bases. For the CDR3, the DNA is TGCAGTGCTAGAGATCTTAGGAAACTCCTGAGTCAGCCCCAGCATTTT. Encoded protein: CSARDLRKLLSQPQHF.

This clonotype has a count of ten or more. The chain employs TRBV7-2 and TRBJ2-1; possible D gene TRBD1, 6 bases. This CDR3 contains 16 residues. Germline V gene data show CDR1 as SGHTA and CDR2 as FQGNSA. V dropped 5 bases and J dropped 0 bases, with 14 bases sitting between them. The CDR3 sequence is CASSTGQFSSYNEQFF. As DNA, the CDR3 is TGTGCCAGCAGCACAGGACAGTTTTCCTCCTACAATGAGCAGTTCTTC.

The chain recombines TRBV20-1 with TRBJ1-5; D is ambiguous. The CDR3 contains 12 residues. The V and J ends lost 6 bases and 1 base respectively, with 7 bases between them. Per the germline V gene, CDR1 is DFQATT and CDR2 is SNEGSKA (reference sequence). The CDR3: CSAGSSNQPQHF. CDR3 nucleotides: TGCAGTGCCGGCAGCAGCAATCAGCCCCAGCATTTT.

This chain joins TRBV2 and TRBJ1-2, with TRBD1 matching over 9 bases. V lost 8 bases to trimming and J lost 4 bases; unmatched junction nucleotides: 20. In germline, CDR1 is SNHLY, CDR2 FYNNEI. The CDR3 length is 18 residues. CDR3: CASQSSGTGFPLSYGYTF. The DNA for the CDR3 is TGTGCCAGCCAATCCTCGGGGACAGGGTTCCCCCTCAGCTATGGCTACACCTTC.

This clonotype was counted at least ten times. J is TRBJ1-1 and V is TRBV7-6; 9 nucleotides match TRBD1. With 4 bases clipped from V and 0 bases from J, the junction kept 6 bases outside the gene matches. This CDR3 spans 16 amino acids. Germline V gene lookup returns CDR1 SGHVS and CDR2 FNYEAQ. CDR3 in amino acids: CASSSTGGNMNTEAFF. For the CDR3, the DNA is TGTGCCAGCAGCTCGACAGGGGGGAACATGAACACTGAAGCTTTCTTT.

The table lists this clonotype with many counts. The J gene is TRBJ1-2, the V gene TRBV7-8, with D unresolved. Germline assignment: CDR1 SGHVS and CDR2 FQNEAQ. This CDR3 is 14 amino acids long. Trimming pared 5 bases from V and 8 bases from J, leaving 18 bases between. The CDR3 here is CASSPVSWGGGYTF. CDR3 in DNA: TGTGCCAGCAGCCCGGTTAGCTGGGGAGGAGGCTACACCTTC.

This clonotype was seen repeatedly, ten times or more. Here the CDR3 DNA reads TGTGCCAGCAGTTTTGTTAGCACAGATACGCAGTATTTT. As protein: CASSFVSTDTQYF. The gene calls are TRBV7-2 and TRBJ2-3, with D unresolved. The CDR3 covers 13 residues. Germline V CDR1 and CDR2: SGHTA, FQGNSA. V lost 6 bases and J 0 bases, leaving 7 bases between the germline ends.

This clonotype came up many times. This chain joins TRBV6-2 or TRBV6-3 and TRBJ2-7, with D possibly TRBD1 on 6 matching bases. Germline CDR1 reads MNHEY; CDR2 reads SVGEGT. V lost 6 bases and J 0 bases, leaving 15 bases between the germline ends. The CDR3 covers 15 residues. The CDR3 loop reads CASSPRQAYSYEQYF. DNA for the CDR3: TGTGCCAGCAGCCCACGACAGGCCTACTCCTACGAGCAGTACTTC.

The chain carries TRBV15 and TRBJ1-5, with 9 bases aligning to TRBD1. The CDR3 contains 15 residues. Per the germline V gene, CDR1 is LNHNV and CDR2 is YYDKDF (reference sequence). The trim removed 0 bases at V and 6 bases at J, leaving 3 bases unmatched. This CDR3 is CATSRDRTGAQPQHF. In DNA, the CDR3 is TGTGCCACCAGCAGAGATCGGACAGGGGCTCAGCCCCAGCATTTT.

This clonotype was counted ten times or more. The CDR3 reads CASSSGPYSGNTIYF. The CDR3, as DNA: TGTGCCAGCAGCTCCGGGCCCTACTCTGGAAACACCATATATTTT. The chain employs TRBV11-2 and TRBJ1-3, with D uncertain. Trimming removed 4 bases at V and 0 bases at J, with 10 bases between. The length of the CDR3 is 15 residues. Germline loops: CDR1 SGHAT, CDR2 FQNNGV.

The rearrangement uses TRBV20-1 and TRBJ2-7; D possibly matches TRBD1 or TRBD2 (5 bases each). CDR3 length equals 14 residues. CDR1 and CDR2 (germline): DFQATT, SNEGSKA (reference sequence). The V and J ends lost 5 bases and 0 bases respectively, with 14 bases between them. The CDR3 reads CSAGDPAGSYEQYF. CDR3 nucleotide sequence: TGCAGTGCTGGGGACCCCGCGGGCTCCTACGAGCAGTACTTC.